Listed below are T cell receptor beta chains from one sample, sequenced in a study of OX40 agonist ivuxolimab in advanced cancers. Profiling relied on immunoSEQ multiplex PCR, and the TCRdb table lists in-frame clones only, not all of them. The sample gives about 55,000 clones, approximately 84% of which show up once; roughly 15% is in the top ten. Sample: CD4+ or CD8+ T cells sorted from blood, taken in a trial of the OX40 agonist ivuxolimab. The receptors were gathered from an adult with an advanced solid tumor such as melanoma, head and neck, liver or kidney cancer. Both conserved end residues are part of each CDR3.

>TRBJ2-1|TRBV5-1
CASSSPGPAGNEQFF
>TRBJ1-1|TRBV10-1
CASSLGRNTEAFF
>TRBJ2-7|TRBV2
CASGRGYEQYF
>TRBJ2-2|TRBV19
CASKEQRLNTGELFF
>TRBJ2-1|TRBV4-2
CASSHGRGRSTYNEQFF
>TRBJ1-1|TRBV30
CAWSVTATNTEAFF
>TRBJ2-5|TRBV2
CASSDETQYF
>TRBJ1-2|TRBV28
CASRSDRGRGYTF
>TRBJ2-7|TRBV7-9
CASSAPGAEQYF
>TRBJ2-2|TRBV30
CAWKGGRTNTGELFF
>TRBJ1-1|TRBV30
CAWSVIRTTRMNTEAFF
>TRBJ2-5|TRBV5-1
CASSTTSGSPFETQYF
>TRBJ1-1|TRBV5-5
CASSTLQGRTEAFF
>TRBJ2-5|TRBV11-2
CASSLKATGYGTQYF
>TRBJ1-3|TRBV4-1
CASSQVVRVAGNTIYF
>TRBJ2-2|TRBV7-2
CASSSSGGRSTGELFF
>-|TRBV6-6
CASSYVPGQLGEQYF
>TRBJ2-7|TRBV28
CASSPPRYEQYF
>TRBJ2-3|TRBV7-8
CASSLDLSGGVVSYTDTQYF
>TRBJ2-1|TRBV14
CASSQDRWSSYNEQFF
>TRBJ1-4|TRBV2
CASSELGQGASEKLFF
>TRBJ2-1|TRBV11-2
CASSLGRGSSYNEQFF
>TRBJ1-1|TRBV2
CASLGQGIVNTEAFF
>TRBJ2-7|TRBV29-1
CSVETKSYEQYF
>TRBJ1-2|TRBV4-2
CASSQDPSPNYGYTF
>TRBJ2-7|TRBV9
CASSVGVLGRGYEQYF
>TRBJ1-6|TRBV25-1
CASSGTVNNSPLHF